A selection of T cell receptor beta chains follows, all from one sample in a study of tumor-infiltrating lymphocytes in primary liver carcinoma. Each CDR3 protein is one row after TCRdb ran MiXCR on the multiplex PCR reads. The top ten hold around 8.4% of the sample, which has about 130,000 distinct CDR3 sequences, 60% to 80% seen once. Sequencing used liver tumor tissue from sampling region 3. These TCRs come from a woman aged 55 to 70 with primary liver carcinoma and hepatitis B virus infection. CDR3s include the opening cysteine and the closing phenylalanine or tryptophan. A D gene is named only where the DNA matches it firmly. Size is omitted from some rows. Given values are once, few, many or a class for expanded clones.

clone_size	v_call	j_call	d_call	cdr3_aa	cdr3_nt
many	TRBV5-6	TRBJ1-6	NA	CASSSTGRSYNSPLHF	TGTGCCAGCAGCTCGACAGGCCGCTCCTATAATTCACCCCTCCACTTT
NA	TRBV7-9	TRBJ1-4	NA	CVSSLVGHATNEKLLF	TGTGTCAGCAGCTTAGTTGGGCATGCAACTAATGAAAAACTGCTTTTT
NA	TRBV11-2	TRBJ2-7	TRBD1	CASSPAAGGAYVQYF	TGTGCCAGCAGCCCAGCGGCAGGGGGCGCCTACGTGCAGTACTTC
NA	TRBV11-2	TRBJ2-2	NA	CASSRQPAENTGELFF	TGTGCCAGTAGTCGTCAACCAGCGGAAAACACCGGGGAGCTGTTTTTT
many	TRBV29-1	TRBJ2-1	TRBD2	CSVVSGQSSYNEQFF	TGCAGCGTTGTTAGCGGGCAAAGCTCCTACAATGAGCAGTTCTTC
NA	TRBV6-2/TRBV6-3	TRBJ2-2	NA	CAGVGVLNTGELFF	TGTGCCGGTGTTGGGGTACTGAACACCGGGGAGCTGTTTTTT
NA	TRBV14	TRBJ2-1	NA	CASSQVGGIGLGEQFF	TGTGCCAGCAGCCAAGTGGGCGGAATTGGCCTTGGTGAGCAGTTCTTC
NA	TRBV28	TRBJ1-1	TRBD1	CASSHRDRGRSFVAFF	TGCGCCAGCAGTCACCGGGACAGGGGGCGTTCATTTGTTGCTTTCTTT
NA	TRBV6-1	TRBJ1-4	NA	CTSSEDGPGNEKLFF	TGTACCAGCAGTGAAGATGGGCCTGGTAATGAAAAACTGTTTTTT
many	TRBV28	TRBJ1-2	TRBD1	CASSYRGYGYTF	TGTGCCAGCAGTTACAGGGGGTATGGCTACACCTTC
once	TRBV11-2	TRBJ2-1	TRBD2	CASSLDGAGLQFF	TGTGCCAGCAGCTTAGATGGAGCGGGGCTGCAGTTCTTC
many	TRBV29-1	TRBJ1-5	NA	CSVSEGNQPQHF	TGCAGCGTTAGTGAGGGCAATCAGCCCCAGCATTTT
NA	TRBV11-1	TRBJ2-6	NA	CASNPLGAGANALTF	TGTGCCAGCAACCCCTTGGGGGCTGGGGCCAACGCCCTGACTTTC
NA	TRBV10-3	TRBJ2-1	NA	CAIGETGVNEQFF	TGTGCCATCGGGGAGACAGGAGTCAATGAGCAGTTCTTC
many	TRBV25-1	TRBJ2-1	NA	CASSEPGTYNEQFF	TGTGCCAGCAGTGAACCCGGGACATACAATGAGCAGTTCTTC
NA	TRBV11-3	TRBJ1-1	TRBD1	CTSSPGQGGTEALF	TGTACCAGCAGCCCGGGACAGGGTGGCACTGAAGCTCTCTTT
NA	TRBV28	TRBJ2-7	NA	CASRAGHPTNGQYF	TGTGCCAGCAGGGCGGGGCACCCTACGAATGGGCAGTACTTC
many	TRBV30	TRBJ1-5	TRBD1	CAWSPTGGSNQPQHF	TGTGCCTGGAGCCCGACAGGGGGTAGCAATCAGCCCCAGCATTTT
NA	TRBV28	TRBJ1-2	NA	CASTSSHYGYAF	TGTGCCAGCACCTCTTCCCACTATGGCTACGCCTTC
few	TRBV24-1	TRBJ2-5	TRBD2	CATSGNLAGAETQYF	TGTGCCACCAGTGGTAACTTAGCGGGAGCCGAGACCCAGTACTTC
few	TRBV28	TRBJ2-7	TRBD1	CASSPGQEPYEQYF	TGTGCCAGCAGTCCGGGACAGGAACCCTACGAGCAGTACTTC
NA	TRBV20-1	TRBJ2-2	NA	CSARDIEIAGSYTGELFF	TGCAGTGCTAGAGATATCGAAATAGCCGGGTCATACACCGGGGAGCTGTTTTTT
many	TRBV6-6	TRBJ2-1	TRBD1	CASSKGQGREQFF	TGTGCCAGCAGTAAAGGACAGGGTCGTGAGCAGTTCTTC
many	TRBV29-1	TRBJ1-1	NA	CSVGGGNTEAFF	TGCAGCGTTGGGGGGGGGAACACTGAAGCTTTCTTT
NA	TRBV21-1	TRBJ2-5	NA	CASGKDVSGLIKKETQYF	TGTGCCAGCGGCAAAGACGTTTCGGGACTAATAAAAAAAGAGACCCAGTACTTC
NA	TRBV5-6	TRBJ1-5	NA	CASCLEGWSMPQHF	TGTGCCAGCTGCTTAGAAGGGTGGAGTATGCCCCAGCATTTT
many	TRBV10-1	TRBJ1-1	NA	CASSAARGTEAFF	TGCGCCAGCAGTGCCGCCAGAGGGACTGAAGCTTTCTTT
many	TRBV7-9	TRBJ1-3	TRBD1	CASRSDRQGNTIYF	TGTGCCAGCAGATCGGACAGGCAGGGAAACACCATATATTTT
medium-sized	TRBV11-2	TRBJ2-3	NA	CASSLGGIITDTQYF	TGTGCCAGCAGCTTGGGCGGGATCATCACAGATACGCAGTATTTT
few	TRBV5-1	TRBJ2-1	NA	CASSRDKANNEQFF	TGCGCCAGCAGCCGTGACAAGGCCAACAATGAGCAGTTCTTC
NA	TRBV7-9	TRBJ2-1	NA	CASSLAEGRDEQFF	TGTGCCAGCAGCTTAGCGGAGGGTCGGGATGAGCAGTTCTTC
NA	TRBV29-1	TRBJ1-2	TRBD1	CSVTGTGSFYGYTF	TGCAGCGTTACCGGGACAGGGTCCTTCTATGGCTACACCTTC
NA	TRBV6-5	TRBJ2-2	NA	CASNKIPDSTGDLFF	TGTGCCAGTAATAAAATTCCGGACAGCACCGGGGATCTGTTTTTT
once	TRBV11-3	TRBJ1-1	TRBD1	CASSPTGVYNEASF	TGTGCCAGCAGCCCGACAGGGGTGTACAATGAAGCTTCCTTT
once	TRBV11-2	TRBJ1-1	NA	CAGSPPGGARTIEAFF	TGTGCCGGCAGCCCGCCCGGGGGGGCGCGTACCATTGAAGCTTTCTTT
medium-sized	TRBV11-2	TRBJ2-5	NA	CASSFQGGETQYF	TGTGCCAGCAGCTTTCAGGGCGGAGAGACCCAGTACTTC